This TCR beta chain was sequenced for a study of T cell responses to AZD1222 COVID-19 vaccine. The CDR3 totals 15 residues. Trimming removed 4 bases from V and 5 bases from J, with 14 bases in between. Germline CDR1 MNHEY, CDR2 SMNVEV (reference sequence). TCRdb's table, derived via immunoSEQ multiplex PCR, lists solely in-frame clones and lacks some. The repertoire holds some 140,000 clones, with 93% as singletons. Sequences were derived from peripheral blood, sampled on day 0 of AZD1222 vaccination. The chain links TRBV27 to TRBJ2-2; D gene unclear. This TCR was recovered from an adult in good health. The CDR3: CASSWRQTSTGELFF. CDR3 nucleotide sequence: TGTGCCAGCAGTTGGCGTCAGACTTCTACCGGGGAGCTGTTTTTT.